The 24 T cell receptor beta chains below were found in one sample sequenced in a study of blood T cell repertoires in COVID-19. This table comes from immunoSEQ multiplex PCR, and its TCRdb copy is limited to in-frame clones, with some not included. The table lists over 150,000 clones, 60% to 80% of them singletons. Source material: peripheral blood. These receptors were obtained from a woman aged 65 to 85 with acute or convalescent COVID-19.

V gene TRBV30 combines with J gene TRBJ2-1; weak D call: TRBD2 (6 bases). V lost 4 bases, J lost 10 bases, and 20 bases lay in between. CDR3 size: 14 residues. The V gene's germline CDR1 is GTSNPN and CDR2 SVGIG (reference sequence). In nucleotides, the CDR3 is TGTGCCTGGAAGGGGACTTCCCCCTTTGGCGAGCAGTTCTTC. Protein: CAWKGTSPFGEQFF.

The rearrangement links TRBV12-2 to TRBJ1-5; the D call of TRBD1 is as the table states it, not checked on the DNA. TRBV12-2 is annotated as a pseudogene. The CDR3 sequence is 16 residues long. The CDR3 sequence: CASRPGTDSYNQPQHF. In DNA form, the CDR3 reads TGTGCAAGTCGCCCCGGGACAGACTCCTACAATCAGCCCCAGCATTTT.

This clone occurred a few times. V and J are TRBV11-3 and TRBJ2-1; 7 bases map to TRBD2. J was trimmed by 9 bases and V by 3 bases; bases with no gene match: 2. Germline V lookup: CDR1 SGHNT, CDR2 YENEEA. This CDR3 has 12 amino acids. CDR3 DNA sequence: TGTGCCAGCAGCTTCGGCGGGAGTGAGCAGTTCTTC. Protein: CASSFGGSEQFF.

The chain combines TRBV11-2 with TRBJ2-1, with D possibly matching TRBD1 (5 bases). Germline CDR1 is SGHAT and CDR2 is FQNNGV. The CDR3 is 15 amino acids. V lost 0 bases and J 5 bases, leaving 11 bases between the germline ends. CDR3 region: CASSLDRGLNNEQFF. The DNA for the CDR3 is TGTGCCAGCAGCTTAGATAGGGGCCTTAACAATGAGCAGTTCTTC. Supplemented by reference TRBV11-2 and TRBJ2-1, the full variable domain reads EAGVAQSPRYKIIEKRQSVAFWCNPISGHATLYWYQQILGQGPKLLIQFQNNGVVDDSQLPKDRFSAERLKGVDSTLKIQPAKLEDSAVYLCASSLDRGLNNEQFFGPGTRLTVL.

This chain links TRBV13 with TRBJ2-5; tentative D call: TRBD1 (5 bases). V was cut by 0 bases and J by 3 bases, with 5 bases left in between. The CDR3 sequence is 13 residues long. Looked up from germline, CDR1 is PRHDT and CDR2 is FYEKMQ (reference sequence). CDR3 protein: CASSLGQEETQYF. The CDR3, as DNA: TGTGCCAGCAGCTTAGGACAGGAAGAGACCCAGTACTTC.

The chain couples TRBV6-1 to TRBJ2-4; maybe TRBD2 (6 bases). V was shortened by 3 bases and J by 1 base, with 10 bases between the two germline ends. The germline CDR1 and CDR2 sequences are MNHNS and SASEGT. The CDR3 is 15 residues long. CDR3 nucleotides: TGTGCCAGCAGTGAGGGAGGCCTCGCCAAAAACATTCAGTACTTC. The encoded protein is CASSEGGLAKNIQYF.

This clone has just one count. The chain joins TRBV20-1 to TRBJ2-3; D possibly corresponds to TRBD2 (6 bases). Germline V CDR1 and CDR2: DFQATT, SNEGSKA (reference sequence). The CDR3 has 14 residues. V lost 3 bases to trimming and J lost 2 bases, with 12 bases between them. CDR3 amino acids: CSASRRDPTDTQYF. In nucleotides, the CDR3 is TGCAGTGCTAGTAGGCGGGACCCCACAGATACGCAGTATTTT.

This chain uses TRBV4-2 with TRBJ2-1; TRBD2 is a possible D gene (6 bases). Trimming removed 0 bases from V and 6 bases from J, with 15 bases in between. The CDR3 length is 16 residues. Per the germline V gene, CDR1 is LGHNA and CDR2 is YNFKEQ. CDR3 protein: CASSQDWGRDFNEQFF. CDR3 bases: TGTGCCAGCAGCCAAGATTGGGGTCGGGACTTCAATGAGCAGTTCTTC.

The chain links TRBV5-8 to TRBJ1-6, with 8 bases matching TRBD1. After removal of 4 bases from V and 8 bases from J, the junction contained 14 bases not matched to a gene. The germline V gene has CDR1 SGHTS and CDR2 YDEGEE. This CDR3 spans 17 amino acids. CDR3 DNA sequence: TGTGCCAGCAGCCCCCACTTTGGACAGGGTGGTGATTCACCCCTCCACTTT. It yields the protein CASSPHFGQGGDSPLHF.

This chain connects TRBV9 to TRBJ1-3; tentatively, D is TRBD1 (6 bases). Germline values: CDR1 SGDLS, CDR2 YYNGEE. CDR3 length equals 19 residues. V lost 0 bases and J lost 0, with 19 bases in between. CDR3 DNA: TGTGCCAGCAGCGTAGAAGCTCGGGGACACGGATCCTCTGGAAACACCATATATTTT. It translates to CASSVEARGHGSSGNTIYF.

The J gene is TRBJ2-3, the V gene TRBV29-1; D is perhaps TRBD1 (6 bases). Germline CDR1 and CDR2: SQVTM and ANQGSEA. V gave up 6 bases and J gave up 6 bases, with 16 bases separating them. This CDR3 region has 13 residues. The CDR3 DNA reads as TGCAGCGTCTCCCGGGACAAGCGCGATACGCAGTATTTT. Protein: CSVSRDKRDTQYF.

The chain recombines TRBV18 with TRBJ1-2; 7 nucleotides line up with TRBD1. Germline loops: CDR1 KGHSH, CDR2 LQKENI. This CDR3 contains 15 residues. V trimming: 3 bases; J trimming: 5 bases; junction bases outside the gene matches: 9. Here the CDR3 reads CASSPTGQPSYGYTF. DNA for the CDR3: TGTGCCAGCTCACCCACGGGACAGCCCTCTTATGGCTACACCTTC. Full variable domain (missing parts from reference TRBV18 and TRBJ1-2): NAGVMQNPRHLVRRRGQEARLRCSPMKGHSHVYWYRQLPEEGLKFMVYLQKENIIDESGMPKERFSAEFPKEGPSILRIQQVVRGDSAAYFCASSPTGQPSYGYTFGSGTRLTVV.

V gene TRBV7-3 combines with J gene TRBJ2-1; 9 bases are a match to TRBD2. V shed 5 bases and J 0 bases; nucleotides not matched to a gene: 5. The germline V gene encodes CDR1 SGHTA and CDR2 FQGTGA. This CDR3 spans 16 amino acids. The CDR3 loop is CASSPLSGSSYNEQFF. DNA of the CDR3: TGTGCCAGCAGCCCGCTTAGCGGGAGCTCCTACAATGAGCAGTTCTTC. The variable domain in full, with the rest retrieved from reference TRBV7-3 and TRBJ2-1, is GAGVSQTPSNKVTEKGKYVELRCDPISGHTALYWYRQSLGQGPEFLIYFQGTGAADDSGLPNDRFFAVRPEGSVSTLKIQRTERGDSAVYLCASSPLSGSSYNEQFFGPGTRLTVL.

This clone was observed a handful of times. V and J are TRBV3-1 (or the pseudogene TRBV3-2) and TRBJ2-5, with TRBD2 identical over 12 bases. Trimming at V came to 3 bases and at J to 5 bases, leaving 4 bases not matched to a gene. CDR1 and CDR2 from the germline V gene are LGHDT and YNNKEL (reference sequence). This CDR3 spans 15 amino acids. The CDR3, as DNA: TGTGCCAGCAGCCAGACTAGCGGGAGAATGGAGACCCAGTACTTC. This translates into CASSQTSGRMETQYF.

This clone was counted only a few times. This rearrangement joins TRBV7-2 to TRBJ2-2; D unresolved. Deletions cut 1 base from V and 3 bases from J, with 12 bases between. The length of the CDR3 is 16 residues. Germline V gene data show CDR1 as SGHTA and CDR2 as FQGNSA. The CDR3 region has the DNA TGTGCCAGCAGCTTAGATTGGGCGCTCCACACCGGGGAGCTGTTTTTT. Protein sequence: CASSLDWALHTGELFF.

This chain joins TRBV5-1 and TRBJ2-2; TRBD2 is a possible D gene (6 bases). The V end lost 2 bases, the J end lost 5 bases, and 16 bases lay between the germline ends. The CDR3 spans 16 residues. Germline CDR1 and CDR2: SGHRS and YFSETQ. CDR3 amino acids: CASSFPAGSPTGELFF. CDR3 sequence (DNA): TGCGCCAGCAGCTTTCCCGCGGGAAGTCCGACCGGGGAGCTGTTTTTT. Looking up the rest from reference TRBV5-1 and TRBJ2-2 gives the full variable domain: KAGVTQTPRYLIKTRGQQVTLSCSPISGHRSVSWYQQTPGQGLQFLFEYFSETQRNKGNFPGRFSGRQFSNSRSEMNVSTLELGDSALYLCASSFPAGSPTGELFFGEGSRLTVL.

The CDR3 protein is CASSLPPSGFYNEQFF. DNA of the CDR3: TGTGCCAGCTCACTGCCTCCTAGCGGCTTCTACAATGAGCAGTTCTTC. The chain combines TRBV18 with TRBJ2-1, with 7 positions matching TRBD2. The J segment lost 3 bases and the V segment lost 4 bases, leaving 9 bases of the junction unmatched. Germline V CDR1 and CDR2: KGHSH, LQKENI. This CDR3 spans 16 amino acids.

This CDR3 is CATSSDRLAGVSDTQYF. The CDR3 region has the DNA TGTGCCACCAGCAGCGATAGACTAGCGGGAGTGTCAGATACGCAGTATTTT. This rearrangement joins TRBV15 to TRBJ2-3, with 12 bases that match TRBD2. V shed 3 bases and J 4 bases; nucleotides not matched to a gene: 8. Germline CDR1 is LNHNV and CDR2 is YYDKDF (reference sequence). The CDR3 has 17 amino acids. Combining the CDR3 with reference TRBV15 and TRBJ2-3 gives the whole variable domain DAMVIQNPRYQVTQFGKPVTLSCSQTLNHNVMYWYQQKSSQAPKLLFHYYDKDFNNEADTPDNFQSRRPNTSFCFLDIRSPGLGDTAMYLCATSSDRLAGVSDTQYFGPGTRLTVL.

This clone was counted a few times. V and J are TRBV5-8 and TRBJ1-1; D is undetermined. The CDR3 spans 15 residues. V was trimmed by 4 bases and J by 2 bases, leaving 15 bases between them. The germline gives CDR1 SGHTS, CDR2 YDEGEE. CDR3 region: CASSRGGRLNTEAFF. In DNA form, the CDR3 reads TGTGCCAGCAGCCGCGGAGGCAGACTTAACACTGAAGCTTTCTTT. The full variable domain, completed using reference TRBV5-8 and TRBJ1-1, is EAGVTQSPTHLIKTRGQQATLRCSPISGHTSVYWYQQALGLGLQFLLWYDEGEERNRGNFPPRFSGRQFPNYSSELNVNALELEDSALYLCASSRGGRLNTEAFFGQGTRLTVV.

This clone has a single count. V usage is TRBV7-2 and J usage is TRBJ2-7, with TRBD2 matching 9 bases. The CDR3 sequence is 15 residues long. The junction had 7 bases not matched to a gene; V was cut back by 1 base and J by 6 bases. Germline assignment: CDR1 SGHTA and CDR2 FQGNSA. The CDR3: CASSLEASGKFEQYF. CDR3 bases: TGTGCCAGCAGCTTAGAGGCTAGCGGGAAGTTCGAGCAGTACTTC.

This chain joins TRBV7-3 and TRBJ2-3; D is possibly TRBD1 (6 bases). Germline V CDR1 and CDR2: SGHTA, FQGTGA. The CDR3 has 15 residues. Trimming pared 8 bases from V and 2 bases from J, leaving 17 bases between. The DNA of the CDR3 is TGTGCCAGCGCCCTTGGGGGCGAGTCCACAGATACGCAGTATTTT. This sequence encodes CASALGGESTDTQYF.

The gene calls are TRBV3-1 (or the pseudogene TRBV3-2) and TRBJ2-1; 14 nucleotides match TRBD2. Unmatched junction bases numbered 8, after V lost 4 bases and J lost 6 bases. The length of the CDR3 is 17 residues. CDR1 and CDR2 (germline): LGHDT, YNNKEL (reference sequence). The chain's CDR3 is CASSLGRLAGGVNEQFF. The CDR3 DNA follows: TGTGCCAGCAGCCTGGGGAGACTAGCGGGAGGGGTCAATGAGCAGTTCTTC.

The chain couples TRBV5-6 to TRBJ2-2; TRBD2 agrees at 8 bases. The CDR3 runs to 15 residues. Germline values: CDR1 SGHDT, CDR2 YYEEEE. Trimming removed 4 bases from V and 7 bases from J; junction bases left unmatched: 9. The CDR3 DNA sequence: TGTGCCAGCAGCCCCGCGGGGGGCGTCGGCGGGGAGCTGTTTTTT. This sequence encodes CASSPAGGVGGELFF.

This chain links TRBV11-3 with TRBJ2-3, with 8 bases that match TRBD2. V lost 5 bases to trimming and J lost 4 bases; unmatched junction nucleotides: 11. Germline V gene data show CDR1 as SGHNT and CDR2 as YENEEA. This CDR3 has 16 amino acids. The CDR3 loop is CASSPEAGEGADTQYF. In DNA, the CDR3 is TGTGCCAGCAGCCCAGAAGCGGGAGAAGGAGCAGATACGCAGTATTTT.